The clone carrying this T cell receptor beta chain was recorded many times. The antigen remains unidentified. RNA transcripts provided the source from which TCR beta CDR3 regions were amplified. Researchers ran a first-round RT-PCR on the TCR CDR3 using the HTBI primer set. TCRdb re-analysed the multiplex PCR reads in MiXCR, keeping a single row per CDR3 protein. This table has roughly 280,000 distinct CDR3 sequences, over 15% appearing once. The data stem from a study of T cells in Graves' hyperthyroidism and ophthalmopathy. About the study: Blood from the periphery was taken at initial diagnosis, before any treatment.

Subjects with ophthalmopathy showed a Clinical Activity Score no lower than 3, a NOSPECS grade no lower than 4, and a duration shorter than 3 months. Thyroid ultrasound and orbital computed tomography, with clinical symptoms and serum thyroxine and TRAb, informed diagnoses. V was shortened by 4 bases and J by 10 bases, with 8 bases between the two germline ends. The CDR3 runs to 12 residues. CDR1 is MNHNS and CDR2 is SASEGT in the germline V gene. Findings and caveats of the study: Ophthalmopathy was told apart from stable hyperthyroidism by a 13 V-J model.

The TCR comes from a woman in her fifties or sixties with Graves' ophthalmopathy. The rearrangement uses TRBV6-1 and TRBJ1-6; D remains unclear. Sample: blood. The CDR3 sequence: CASSGLKSPLHF. Written as DNA, the CDR3 is TGTGCCAGCAGTGGACTTAAGTCACCCCTCCACTTT.